The 20 T cell receptor beta chains given below trace back to one sample, sequenced in a study of T cells in Graves' hyperthyroidism and ophthalmopathy. RNA transcripts provided the source from which TCR beta CDR3 regions were amplified. Primed by the HTBI set, a first-round RT-PCR was run on the TCR CDR3. TCRdb ran MiXCR on the multiplex PCR reads and lists one entry per CDR3 protein. The table records about 300,000 distinct CDR3 sequences, less than 20% of them present only once. The sequenced material came from blood. The source is a man between 50 and 59 years old with Graves' ophthalmopathy.

In this sample, this clonotype turned up many times. This rearrangement joins TRBV20-1 to TRBJ2-1; weak D call: TRBD2 (6 bases). V dropped 5 bases and J dropped 7 bases, with 21 bases sitting between them. The germline CDR1 and CDR2 sequences are DFQATT and SNEGSKA (reference sequence). The CDR3 length is 15 residues. This CDR3 reads CSAPTAYREINEQFF. The CDR3 region has the DNA TGCAGTGCTCCTACGGCCTATCGGGAGATTAATGAGCAGTTCTTC.

This chain uses TRBV13 with TRBJ1-1; D ambiguous. CDR1 is PRHDT and CDR2 is FYEKMQ in the germline V gene (reference sequence). Trimming removed 9 bases at V and 2 bases at J, with 16 bases between. CDR3 length equals 14 residues. The CDR3 nucleotides are TGTGCCAGTCCCTCCCCGGCAGGCAACACTGAAGCTTTCTTT. Translation gives CASPSPAGNTEAFF.

This clonotype was seen at least ten times. The chain couples TRBV3-1 to TRBJ2-1, with 9 bases identical to TRBD2. The CDR3 extends over 16 amino acids. The germline CDR1 and CDR2 sequences are LGHDT and YNNKEL (reference sequence). The J segment lost 8 bases and the V segment lost 2 bases, leaving 10 bases of the junction unmatched. Here the CDR3 DNA reads TGTGCCAGCAGCCAACGTTTGGGACTAGCTTTGGATGAGCAGTTCTTC. This gives the protein CASSQRLGLALDEQFF.

This chain connects TRBV19 to TRBJ2-4, with 12 nucleotides matching TRBD2. This CDR3 spans 16 amino acids. CDR1 and CDR2 from the germline V gene are LNHDA and SQIVND (reference sequence). Trimming took 2 bases from V and 3 from J; bases not matched to a gene: 2. In nucleotides, the CDR3 is TGTGCCAGTAGTATAAGACTAGCGGGAGACAAAAACATTCAGTACTTC. Encoded protein: CASSIRLAGDKNIQYF.

Only a few counts were recorded for this clonotype. The rearrangement uses TRBV6-4 and TRBJ2-3, with TRBD2 as a possible D gene (6 bases). Trimming pared 5 bases from V and 0 bases from J, leaving 12 bases between. Germline V gene lookup returns CDR1 MRHNA and CDR2 SNTAGT. The CDR3 has 15 amino acids. This CDR3 reads CASSPFGTSTDTQYF. The CDR3 DNA reads as TGTGCCAGCAGTCCATTCGGGACTAGCACAGATACGCAGTATTTT.

This rearrangement joins TRBV30 to TRBJ2-1; D unresolved. V shed 3 bases and J shed 9 bases, with 9 bases lying between them. The length of the CDR3 is 11 residues. Looked up from germline, CDR1 is GTSNPN and CDR2 is SVGIG (reference sequence). The CDR3 nucleotides read TGTGCCTGGAGCAGACCTGGTGAGCAGTTCTTC. It is translated as CAWSRPGEQFF. The full variable domain, its missing parts supplied by reference TRBV30 and TRBJ2-1, is SQTIHQWPATLVQPVGSPLSLECTVEGTSNPNLYWYRQAAGRGLQLLFYSVGIGQISSEVPQNLSASRPQDRQFILSSKKLLLSDSGFYLCAWSRPGEQFFGPGTRLTVL.

Many counts were recorded for this clonotype. The CDR3 DNA sequence: TGTGCCAGCAGCTTAGTTCTGGGGGTCTACGAGCAGTACTTC. Translating it yields CASSLVLGVYEQYF. This chain uses TRBV7-9 with TRBJ2-7; possibly TRBD1 or TRBD2 for D (5 bases each). The CDR3 is made up of 14 amino acids. Germline-derived CDR1 and CDR2 are SEHNR and FQNEAQ (reference sequence). V dropped 1 base and J dropped 3 bases, with 10 bases sitting between them.

In its sample, this clonotype was seen a few times. The rearrangement joins TRBV4-1 to TRBJ2-2, with TRBD2 matching 12 bases. V was pared by 0 bases and J by 0 bases, with 2 bases of the junction left unmatched. This CDR3 spans 18 amino acids. Germline values: CDR1 MGHRA, CDR2 YSYEKL. As DNA, the CDR3 is TGCGCCAGCAGCCAAGAGCTAGCGGGAGGGACGAACACCGGGGAGCTGTTTTTT. It specifies CASSQELAGGTNTGELFF.

The chain uses TRBV6-1 and TRBJ2-4; D may correspond to TRBD1 or TRBD2 (5 bases each). This CDR3 spans 14 amino acids. V shed 8 bases and J shed 5 bases, with 16 bases lying between them. Germline CDR1 and CDR2: MNHNS and SASEGT. The CDR3 nucleotides are TGTGCCAGCGGGACCGAAAGGACACAAAACATTCAGTACTTC. Translation gives CASGTERTQNIQYF.

In this sample, this clonotype turned up a few times. The chain joins TRBV5-1 to TRBJ2-6; D ambiguous. V was pared by 4 bases and J by 0 bases, with 8 bases between. CDR1 and CDR2 (germline): SGHRS, YFSETQ. The CDR3 consists of 15 residues. The chain's CDR3 is CASSHYISGANVLTF. CDR3 nucleotides: TGCGCCAGCAGCCATTACATCTCTGGGGCCAACGTCCTGACTTTC. The full variable domain, completed using reference TRBV5-1 and TRBJ2-6, is KAGVTQTPRYLIKTRGQQVTLSCSPISGHRSVSWYQQTPGQGLQFLFEYFSETQRNKGNFPGRFSGRQFSNSRSEMNVSTLELGDSALYLCASSHYISGANVLTFGAGSRLTVL.

In its sample, this clonotype was seen many times. The chain employs TRBV19 and TRBJ1-1; D might be TRBD1 (6 bases). Per the germline V gene, CDR1 is LNHDA and CDR2 is SQIVND (reference sequence). The germline V and J ends were trimmed by 7 bases and 1 base, with 19 bases remaining between them. The CDR3 has 16 residues. CDR3 bases: TGTGCCAGTACCCCTCCCGCATGGGGGCGGAACACTGAAGCTTTCTTT. It is translated as CASTPPAWGRNTEAFF.

The V gene is TRBV2, the J gene TRBJ2-1; the match to TRBD1 covers 10 bases. V shed 5 bases, J shed 0 bases, and the junction held 4 bases outside the gene matches. CDR1 is SNHLY, CDR2 FYNNEI, per germline. The CDR3 is 16 residues long. The CDR3 protein is CASSQRTGGSYNEQFF. CDR3 in DNA: TGTGCCAGCAGTCAAAGGACAGGGGGCTCCTACAATGAGCAGTTCTTC.

This clonotype was picked up many times. The chain recombines TRBV28 with TRBJ2-2; possibly TRBD1 for D (5 bases). V was pared by 7 bases and J by 4 bases, with 13 bases between. Germline CDR1 reads MDHEN; CDR2 reads SYDVKM. This CDR3 has 14 amino acids. The CDR3 coding sequence is TGTGCCAGCAAATATGGGGCAGCCACCGGGGAGCTGTTTTTT. This gives the protein CASKYGAATGELFF.

The chain is built from TRBV12-3 or TRBV12-4 and TRBJ2-2, with D unclear. Trimming removed 4 bases from V and 6 bases from J, with 9 bases in between. This CDR3 has 13 residues. CDR3 in amino acids: CASSWGWAGELFF. CDR3 nucleotides: TGTGCCAGCAGTTGGGGTTGGGCCGGGGAGCTGTTTTTT.

This chain uses TRBV30 with TRBJ2-5, with 8 bases fitting TRBD2. Germline V CDR1 and CDR2: GTSNPN, SVGIG (reference sequence). Trimming at V came to 0 bases and at J to 5 bases, leaving 5 bases not matched to a gene. There are 14 residues in the CDR3. CDR3 residues: CAWSVLGGDETQYF. The CDR3 nucleotides read TGTGCCTGGAGTGTACTCGGGGGGGATGAGACCCAGTACTTC. Full variable domain (outside the CDR3, taken from reference TRBV30 and TRBJ2-5): SQTIHQWPATLVQPVGSPLSLECTVEGTSNPNLYWYRQAAGRGLQLLFYSVGIGQISSEVPQNLSASRPQDRQFILSSKKLLLSDSGFYLCAWSVLGGDETQYFGPGTRLLVL.

This chain uses TRBV12-3 or TRBV12-4 with TRBJ2-1; D is perhaps TRBD1 (6 bases). CDR3 size: 13 residues. The ends were cut back, 6 bases at V and 7 bases at J, with 13 bases in the middle. The CDR3 DNA follows: TGTGCCAGCAGAAGGACAGCCAAAAATGAGCAGTTCTTC. It specifies CASRRTAKNEQFF.

The chain links TRBV19 to TRBJ1-1; D not certain. The CDR3 spans 14 residues. The V gene's germline CDR1 is LNHDA and CDR2 SQIVND (reference sequence). Trimming took 1 base from V and 1 from J, leaving 7 bases between them. Written as DNA, the CDR3 is TGTGCCAGTAGTATAGTAGGGAGGAACACTGAAGCTTTCTTT. Its protein is CASSIVGRNTEAFF.

This chain uses TRBV6-1 with TRBJ2-3; D might be TRBD2 (5 bases). The CDR3 spans 16 residues. The V end was cut by 6 bases, the J end by 4 bases, with 20 bases between. Germline V gives CDR1 MNHNS, CDR2 SASEGT. Written as DNA, the CDR3 is TGTGCCAGCAGAACCCGGCGCGGAGGTGCCCCAGATACGCAGTATTTT. It is translated as CASRTRRGGAPDTQYF.

The V gene is TRBV12-3 or TRBV12-4, the J gene TRBJ2-5, with D maybe TRBD1 (6 bases). This CDR3 comprises 11 residues. V was clipped by 8 bases and J by 5 bases, with 9 bases between them. The CDR3 is CASGGGETQYF. CDR3 coding DNA: TGTGCCAGCGGGGGCGGGGAGACCCAGTACTTC.

This rearrangement joins TRBV10-3 to TRBJ1-2; unclear D gene. The CDR3 consists of 16 residues. Germline loops: CDR1 ENHRY, CDR2 SYGVKD. Trimming removed 5 bases at V and 4 bases at J, with 20 bases between. Here the CDR3 reads CAISIHSSEGVYGYTF. As DNA, the CDR3 is TGTGCCATCAGTATACATTCGTCAGAGGGAGTCTATGGCTACACCTTC.